Below, 15 T cell receptor beta chains from the same sample are listed, as sequenced in a study of blood T cell repertoires in COVID-19. Some clones are missing from TCRdb's copy, which holds only in-frame ones; the method was immunoSEQ multiplex PCR. The sample contains around 50,000 clones, roughly 85% of which appear only once. The sequencing sample was made of peripheral blood. These receptors were collected from a human donor in a cohort sampled during active COVID-19.

The chain combines TRBV3-1 (or the pseudogene TRBV3-2) with TRBJ2-7, with TRBD1 identical over 7 bases. The ends lost 4 bases at V and 6 bases at J; junction bases unmatched: 9. The CDR3 is 14 amino acids. Germline V gene lookup returns CDR1 LGHDT and CDR2 YNNKEL (reference sequence). In nucleotides, the CDR3 is TGTGCCAGCAGCCCAACAGGGGTCGTACCCGAGCAGTACTTC. Its translation is CASSPTGVVPEQYF.

This clone was counted a single time. The CDR3 region is CASSRDTSTEAFF. The CDR3 region has the DNA TGTGCCAGTAGTAGGGACACTAGTACCGAAGCTTTCTTT. This chain joins TRBV19 and TRBJ1-1; D is possibly TRBD1 (6 bases). The germline V gene has CDR1 LNHDA and CDR2 SQIVND (reference sequence). This CDR3 contains 13 residues. V gave up 4 bases and J gave up 8 bases, with 14 bases separating them. Full variable domain (outside the CDR3, taken from reference TRBV19 and TRBJ1-1): DGGITQSPKYLFRKEGQNVTLSCEQNLNHDAMYWYRQDPGQGLRLIYYSQIVNDFQKGDIAEGYSVSREKKESFPLTVTSAQKNPTAFYLCASSRDTSTEAFFGQGTRLTVV.

This clone was counted between two and nine times. The rearrangement joins TRBV6-5 to TRBJ1-2; D may be TRBD1 (6 bases). Germline CDR1 and CDR2: MNHEY and SVGAGI. This CDR3 is 14 amino acids long. With 5 bases removed from V and 7 bases from J, the gap between germline ends came to 17 bases. The CDR3 DNA reads TGTGCCAGCAGTCTACAGGGTGGGGGCGGTGGCTACACCTTC. Translation: CASSLQGGGGGYTF.

This rearrangement joins TRBV14 to TRBJ2-5; 13 bases line up with TRBD2. V shed 3 bases and J 4 bases; nucleotides not matched to a gene: 5. CDR3 length equals 16 residues. Germline CDR1 is SGHDN and CDR2 is FVKESK. CDR3 DNA sequence: TGTGCCAGCAGCCAGGCGGGACTAGCGGGGACAGAGACCCAGTACTTC. This translates into CASSQAGLAGTETQYF.

The chain has TRBV7-9 and TRBJ1-2; the D gene is possibly TRBD1 (6 bases). Trimming left V 8 bases short and J 8 bases short, with 18 bases between. Germline-derived CDR1 and CDR2 are SEHNR and FQNEAQ (reference sequence). The CDR3 covers 13 residues. The CDR3 DNA is TGTGCCAGCGGGAAGGACAGCATTACCGGCTACACCTTC. Amino acids: CASGKDSITGYTF.

The gene calls are TRBV7-9 and TRBJ2-3, with 8 bases matching TRBD2. CDR3 length: 15 residues. Looked up from germline, CDR1 is SEHNR and CDR2 is FQNEAQ (reference sequence). The ends lost 7 bases at V and 1 base at J; junction bases unmatched: 7. This chain's CDR3 is CASTPGGVGTDTQYF. Here the CDR3 DNA reads TGTGCCAGCACCCCCGGGGGGGTAGGCACAGATACGCAGTATTTT.

The rearrangement uses TRBV7-2 and TRBJ1-1, with unresolved D. Germline CDR1 reads SGHTA; CDR2 reads FQGNSA. V dropped 5 bases and J dropped 1 base, with 8 bases sitting between them. The CDR3 contains 13 residues. The CDR3 here is CASSINRNTEAFF. The DNA for the CDR3 is TGTGCCAGCAGCATAAACAGGAACACTGAAGCTTTCTTT.

The CDR3 sequence is CASSSPQQGAKNIQYF. The DNA for the CDR3 is TGTGCCAGCAGCTCCCCCCAACAGGGAGCCAAAAACATTCAGTACTTC. This sequence joins TRBV7-9 and TRBJ2-4; maybe TRBD1 (6 bases). The germline V gene encodes CDR1 SEHNR and CDR2 FQNEAQ (reference sequence). The CDR3 is made up of 16 amino acids. V lost 4 bases and J 0 bases, leaving 13 bases between the germline ends. The variable domain in full, completed from reference TRBV7-9 and TRBJ2-4, reads DTGVSQNPRHKITKRGQNVTFRCDPISEHNRLYWYRQTLGQGPEFLTYFQNEAQLEKSRLLSDRFSAERPKGSFSTLEIQRTEQGDSAMYLCASSSPQQGAKNIQYFGAGTRLSVL.

The rearrangement uses TRBV3-1 (or the pseudogene TRBV3-2) and TRBJ2-3; D is perhaps TRBD2 (5 bases). Deletions cut 0 bases from V and 8 bases from J, with 9 bases between. The CDR3 has 13 residues. Germline assignment: CDR1 LGHDT and CDR2 YNNKEL (reference sequence). The DNA of the CDR3 is TGTGCCAGCAGCCAAGATAGGGCGGGTACGCAGTATTTT. This gives the protein CASSQDRAGTQYF.

This rearrangement joins TRBV7-2 to TRBJ1-6; 10 bases agree with TRBD1. CDR1 SGHTA and CDR2 FQGNSA come from the germline V gene. Trimming removed 4 bases from V and 10 bases from J; junction bases left unmatched: 7. The CDR3 has 15 amino acids. The CDR3 DNA follows: TGTGCCAGCAGCTCGGACGACAGGGGGCGATCACCCCTCCACTTT. Translated: CASSSDDRGRSPLHF.

In its sample, this clone was seen once. The chain combines TRBV6-6 with TRBJ2-4; D may be TRBD1 (5 bases). This CDR3 has 16 amino acids. Germline V gene data show CDR1 as MNHNY and CDR2 as SVGAGI (reference sequence). V was trimmed by 2 bases and J by 2 bases, leaving 13 bases between them. CDR3 in DNA: TGTGCCAGCAGTTACAAGTGGGGCGTACCCAAAAACATTCAGTACTTC. This encodes CASSYKWGVPKNIQYF.

The chain recombines TRBV4-1 with TRBJ1-2, with 8 bases lining up with TRBD1. The CDR3 runs to 16 residues. Germline V gene sequence: CDR1 MGHRA, CDR2 YSYEKL. V shed 1 base, J shed 6 bases, and the junction held 10 bases outside the gene matches. The CDR3 here is CASSQGAGGAQNGYTF. The CDR3 DNA sequence: TGCGCCAGCAGCCAAGGGGCAGGGGGCGCGCAGAATGGCTACACCTTC.

The rearrangement joins TRBV7-9 to TRBJ2-7; 8 nucleotides agree with TRBD1. The CDR3 is made up of 16 amino acids. V shed 1 base, J shed 4 bases, and the junction held 9 bases outside the gene matches. Germline lookup yields CDR1 SEHNR and CDR2 FQNEAQ (reference sequence). CDR3 region: CASSLVGQGAPYEQYF. The CDR3 nucleotides read TGTGCCAGCAGCTTAGTTGGGCAGGGGGCTCCTTACGAGCAGTACTTC.

The V call is TRBV5-1, the J call TRBJ2-1, with 9 bases matching TRBD2. After removal of 2 bases from V and 2 bases from J, the junction contained 5 bases not matched to a gene. CDR1 SGHRS and CDR2 YFSETQ come from the germline V gene. The CDR3 is made up of 16 amino acids. CDR3 in DNA: TGCGCCAGCAGCTTAATAGCGGGGGCTACCTACAATGAGCAGTTCTTC. Its protein is CASSLIAGATYNEQFF.

This chain connects TRBV7-3 to TRBJ1-3, with D unclear. The V gene lost 3 bases and the J gene lost 4 bases, with 7 bases spanning the gap. The CDR3 runs to 13 residues. The V gene's germline CDR1 is SGHTA and CDR2 FQGTGA. The CDR3 bases are TGTGCCAGCAGCTTTTTACACGGAAACACCATATATTTT. Protein sequence: CASSFLHGNTIYF. Together with reference TRBV7-3 and TRBJ1-3, the CDR3 gives the full variable domain: GAGVSQTPSNKVTEKGKYVELRCDPISGHTALYWYRQSLGQGPEFLIYFQGTGAADDSGLPNDRFFAVRPEGSVSTLKIQRTERGDSAVYLCASSFLHGNTIYFGEGSWLTVV.